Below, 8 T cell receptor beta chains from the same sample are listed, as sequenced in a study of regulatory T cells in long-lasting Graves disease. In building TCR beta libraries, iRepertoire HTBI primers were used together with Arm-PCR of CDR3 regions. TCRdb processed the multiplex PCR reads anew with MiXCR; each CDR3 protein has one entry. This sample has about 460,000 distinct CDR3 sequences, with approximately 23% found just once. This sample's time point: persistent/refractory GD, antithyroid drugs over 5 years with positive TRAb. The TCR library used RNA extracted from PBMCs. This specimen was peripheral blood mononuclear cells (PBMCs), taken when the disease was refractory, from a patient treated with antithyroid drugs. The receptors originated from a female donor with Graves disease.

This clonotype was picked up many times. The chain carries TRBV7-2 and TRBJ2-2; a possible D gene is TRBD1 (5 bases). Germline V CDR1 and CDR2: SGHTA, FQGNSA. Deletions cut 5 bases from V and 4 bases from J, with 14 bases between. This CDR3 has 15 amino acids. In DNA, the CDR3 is TGTGCCAGCAGCAAGGGGCAGGCGACCACCGGGGAGCTGTTTTTT. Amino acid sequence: CASSKGQATTGELFF.

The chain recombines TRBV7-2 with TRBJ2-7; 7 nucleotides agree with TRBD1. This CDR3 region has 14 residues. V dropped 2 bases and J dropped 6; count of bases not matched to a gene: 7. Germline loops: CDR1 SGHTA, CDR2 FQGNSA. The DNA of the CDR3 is TGTGCCAGCAGCTTATCGGGACAGCTACGCGAGCAGTACTTC. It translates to CASSLSGQLREQYF.

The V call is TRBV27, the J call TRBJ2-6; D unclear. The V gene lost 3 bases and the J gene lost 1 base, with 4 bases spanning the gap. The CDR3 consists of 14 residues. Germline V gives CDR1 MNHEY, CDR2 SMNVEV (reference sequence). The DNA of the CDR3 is TGTGCCAGCAGTTTCGGGTCTGGGGCCAACGTCCTGACTTTC. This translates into CASSFGSGANVLTF.

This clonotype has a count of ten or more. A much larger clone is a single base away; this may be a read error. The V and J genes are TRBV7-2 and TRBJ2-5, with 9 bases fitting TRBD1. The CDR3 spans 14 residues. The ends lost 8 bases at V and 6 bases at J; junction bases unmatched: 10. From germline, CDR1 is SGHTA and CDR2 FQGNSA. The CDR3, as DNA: TGTGCCAGCCGACACAGGGGGCGCGCAAAGACCCAGTACTTC. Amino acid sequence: CASRHRGRAKTQYF.

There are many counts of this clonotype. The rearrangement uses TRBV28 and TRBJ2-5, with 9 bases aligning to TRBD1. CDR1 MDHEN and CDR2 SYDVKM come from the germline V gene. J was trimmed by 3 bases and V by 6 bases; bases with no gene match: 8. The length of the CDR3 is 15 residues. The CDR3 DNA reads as TGTGCCAGCAGCCCTTTAGGACAGGGGAAAGAGACCCAGTACTTC. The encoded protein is CASSPLGQGKETQYF.

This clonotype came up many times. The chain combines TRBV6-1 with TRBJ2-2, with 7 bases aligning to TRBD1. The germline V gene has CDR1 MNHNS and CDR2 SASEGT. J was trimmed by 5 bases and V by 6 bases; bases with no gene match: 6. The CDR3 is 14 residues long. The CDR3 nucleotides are TGTGCCAGCAGCTTTGACAGGGAGACCGGGGAGCTGTTTTTT. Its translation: CASSFDRETGELFF.

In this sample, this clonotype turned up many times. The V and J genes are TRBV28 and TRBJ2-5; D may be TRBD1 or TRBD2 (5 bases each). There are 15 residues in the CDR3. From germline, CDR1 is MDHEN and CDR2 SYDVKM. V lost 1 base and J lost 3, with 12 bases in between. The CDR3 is CASSLFGDEEETQYF. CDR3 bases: TGTGCCAGCAGTTTATTCGGGGACGAAGAAGAGACCCAGTACTTC.

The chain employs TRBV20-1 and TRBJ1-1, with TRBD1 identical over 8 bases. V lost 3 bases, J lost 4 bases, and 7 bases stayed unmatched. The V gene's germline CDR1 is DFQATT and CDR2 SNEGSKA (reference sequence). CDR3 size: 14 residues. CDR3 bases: TGCAGTGCTAGTCCCAGGGGGCAATTCACTGAAGCTTTCTTT. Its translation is CSASPRGQFTEAFF.